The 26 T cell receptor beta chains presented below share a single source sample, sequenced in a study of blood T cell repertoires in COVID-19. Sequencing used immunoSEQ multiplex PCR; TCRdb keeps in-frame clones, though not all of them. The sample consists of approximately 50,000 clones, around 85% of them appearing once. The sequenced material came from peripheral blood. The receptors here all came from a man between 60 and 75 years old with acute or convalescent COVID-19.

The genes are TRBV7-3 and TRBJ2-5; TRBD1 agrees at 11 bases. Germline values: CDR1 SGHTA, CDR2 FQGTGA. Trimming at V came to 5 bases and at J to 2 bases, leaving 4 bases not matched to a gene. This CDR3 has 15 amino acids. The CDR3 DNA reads TGTGCCAGCAGCCCGGGGACAGGGGGACAAGAGACCCAGTACTTC. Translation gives CASSPGTGGQETQYF. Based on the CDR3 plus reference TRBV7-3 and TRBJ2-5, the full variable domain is GAGVSQTPSNKVTEKGKYVELRCDPISGHTALYWYRQSLGQGPEFLIYFQGTGAADDSGLPNDRFFAVRPEGSVSTLKIQRTERGDSAVYLCASSPGTGGQETQYFGPGTRLLVL.

CDR3 residues: CASSLEPGTYEQYF. Here the CDR3 DNA reads TGTGCCAGCAGCTTGGAACCGGGAACCTACGAGCAGTACTTC. The J gene is TRBJ2-7, the V gene TRBV5-5; D possibly corresponds to TRBD2 (5 bases). The CDR3 length is 14 residues. From germline, CDR1 is SGHKS and CDR2 YYEKEE (reference sequence). Trimming removed 0 bases from V and 2 bases from J, with 9 bases in between.

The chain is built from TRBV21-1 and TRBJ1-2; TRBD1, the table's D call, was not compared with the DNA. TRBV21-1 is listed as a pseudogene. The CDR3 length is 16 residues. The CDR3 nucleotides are TGTGCCAGCAGCAAAGCATCCCCACAGTTACACTATGGCTACACCTTC. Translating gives CASSKASPQLHYGYTF.

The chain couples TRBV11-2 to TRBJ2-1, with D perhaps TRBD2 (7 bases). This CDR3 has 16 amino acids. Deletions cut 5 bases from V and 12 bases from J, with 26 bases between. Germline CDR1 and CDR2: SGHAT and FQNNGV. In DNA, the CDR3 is TGTGCCAGCAGCCAAATATCTAGCGGACCGGGGGCTGGGCAGTTCTTC. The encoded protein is CASSQISSGPGAGQFF. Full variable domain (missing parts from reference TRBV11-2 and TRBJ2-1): EAGVAQSPRYKIIEKRQSVAFWCNPISGHATLYWYQQILGQGPKLLIQFQNNGVVDDSQLPKDRFSAERLKGVDSTLKIQPAKLEDSAVYLCASSQISSGPGAGQFFGPGTRLTVL.

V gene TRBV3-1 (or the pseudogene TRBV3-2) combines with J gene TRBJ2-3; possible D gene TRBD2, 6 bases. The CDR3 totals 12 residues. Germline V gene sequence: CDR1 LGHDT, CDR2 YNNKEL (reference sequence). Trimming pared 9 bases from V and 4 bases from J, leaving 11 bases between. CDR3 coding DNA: TGTGCCAGTCAGGCTAGCGCAGATACGCAGTATTTT. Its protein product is CASQASADTQYF.

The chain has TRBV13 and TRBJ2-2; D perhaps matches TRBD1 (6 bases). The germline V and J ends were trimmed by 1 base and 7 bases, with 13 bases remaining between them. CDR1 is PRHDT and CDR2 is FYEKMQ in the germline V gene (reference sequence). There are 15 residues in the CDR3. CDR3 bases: TGTGCCAGCAGCTTAGACCAGGGGTTAGACGGGGAGCTGTTTTTT. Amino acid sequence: CASSLDQGLDGELFF.

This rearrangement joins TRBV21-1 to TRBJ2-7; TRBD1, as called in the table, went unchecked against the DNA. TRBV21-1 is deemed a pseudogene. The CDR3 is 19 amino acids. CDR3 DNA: TGTGCCAGCAGCAAAGTTAGGGGTCTCGAGCCATTCGGAGCCTACGAGCAGTACTTC. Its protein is CASSKVRGLEPFGAYEQYF.

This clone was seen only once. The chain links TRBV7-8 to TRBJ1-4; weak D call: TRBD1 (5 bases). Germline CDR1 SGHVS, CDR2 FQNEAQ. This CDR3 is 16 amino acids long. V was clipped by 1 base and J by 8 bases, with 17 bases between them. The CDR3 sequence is CASSLGLTPGFEKLFF. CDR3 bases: TGTGCCAGCAGCTTAGGGTTGACACCAGGGTTCGAAAAACTGTTTTTT.

The CDR3 nucleotides are TGTGCCAGCAGGGCAGGGAAAGAGACCCAGTACTTC. Translated, it gives CASRAGKETQYF. The chain carries TRBV28 and TRBJ2-5; TRBD1 is a possible D gene (5 bases). V was cut by 6 bases and J by 3 bases, with 8 bases left in between. This CDR3 comprises 12 residues. Germline V gives CDR1 MDHEN, CDR2 SYDVKM.

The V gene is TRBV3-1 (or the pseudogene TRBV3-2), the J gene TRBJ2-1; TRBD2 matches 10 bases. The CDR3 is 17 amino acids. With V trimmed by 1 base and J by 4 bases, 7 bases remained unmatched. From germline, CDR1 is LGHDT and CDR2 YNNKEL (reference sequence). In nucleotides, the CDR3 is TGTGCCAGCAGCCAAGGGGGATGGACTAGCGGATACAATGAGCAGTTCTTC. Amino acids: CASSQGGWTSGYNEQFF.

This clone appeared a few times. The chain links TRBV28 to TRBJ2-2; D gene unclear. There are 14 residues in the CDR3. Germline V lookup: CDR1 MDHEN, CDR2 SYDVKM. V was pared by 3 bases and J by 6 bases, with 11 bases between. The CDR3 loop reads CASSFSSPAGELFF. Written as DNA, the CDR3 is TGTGCCAGCAGTTTTTCCTCCCCGGCCGGGGAGCTGTTTTTT.

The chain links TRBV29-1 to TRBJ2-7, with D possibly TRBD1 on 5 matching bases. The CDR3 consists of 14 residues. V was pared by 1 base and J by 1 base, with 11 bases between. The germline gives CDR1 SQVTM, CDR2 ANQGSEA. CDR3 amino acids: CSVEGVSGSYEQYF. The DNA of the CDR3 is TGCAGCGTTGAAGGCGTTTCAGGGTCCTACGAGCAGTACTTC.

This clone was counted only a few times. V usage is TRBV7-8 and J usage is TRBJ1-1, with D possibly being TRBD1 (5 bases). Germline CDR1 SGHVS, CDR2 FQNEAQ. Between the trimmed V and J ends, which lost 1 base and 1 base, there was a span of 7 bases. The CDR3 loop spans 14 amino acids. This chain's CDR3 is CASSLVTGNTEAFF. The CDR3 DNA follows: TGTGCCAGCAGCTTAGTTACAGGGAACACTGAAGCTTTCTTT.

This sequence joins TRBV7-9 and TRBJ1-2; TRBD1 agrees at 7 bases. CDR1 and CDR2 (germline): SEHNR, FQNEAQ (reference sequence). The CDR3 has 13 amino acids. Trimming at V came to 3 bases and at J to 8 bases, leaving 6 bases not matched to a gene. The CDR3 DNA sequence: TGTGCCAGCAGCTTCCAGGGGGATAAGGGCTACACCTTC. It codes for CASSFQGDKGYTF.

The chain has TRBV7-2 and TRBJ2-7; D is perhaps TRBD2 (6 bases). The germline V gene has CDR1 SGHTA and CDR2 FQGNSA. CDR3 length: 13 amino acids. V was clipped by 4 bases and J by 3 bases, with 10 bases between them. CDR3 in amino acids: CASSSPGVYEQYF. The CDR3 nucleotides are TGTGCCAGCAGCTCCCCGGGGGTCTACGAGCAGTACTTC.

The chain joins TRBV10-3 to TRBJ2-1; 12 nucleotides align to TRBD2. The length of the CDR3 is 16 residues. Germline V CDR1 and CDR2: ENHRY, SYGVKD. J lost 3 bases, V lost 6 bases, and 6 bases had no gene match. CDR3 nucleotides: TGTGCCATCAGCACCGGGACTAGCGGGCTCTACAATGAGCAGTTCTTC. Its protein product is CAISTGTSGLYNEQFF.

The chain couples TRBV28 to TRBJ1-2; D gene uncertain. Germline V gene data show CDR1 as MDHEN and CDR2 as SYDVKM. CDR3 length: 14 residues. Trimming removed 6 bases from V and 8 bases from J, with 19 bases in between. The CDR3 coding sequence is TGTGCCAGCAGCCTGGGAACTTACCGAGGGGGCTACACCTTC. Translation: CASSLGTYRGGYTF.

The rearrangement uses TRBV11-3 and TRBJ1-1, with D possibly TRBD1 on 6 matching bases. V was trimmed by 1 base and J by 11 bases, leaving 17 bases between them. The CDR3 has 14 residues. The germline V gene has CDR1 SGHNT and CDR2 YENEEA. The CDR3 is CASSLGVGGSGAFF. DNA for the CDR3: TGTGCCAGCAGCTTAGGCGTAGGGGGAAGTGGCGCTTTCTTT.

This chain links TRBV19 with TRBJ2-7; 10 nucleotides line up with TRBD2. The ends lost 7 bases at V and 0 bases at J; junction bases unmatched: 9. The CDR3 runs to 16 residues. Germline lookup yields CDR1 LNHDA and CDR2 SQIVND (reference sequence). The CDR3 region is CASTSGTSDVSYEQYF. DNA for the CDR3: TGTGCCAGTACCTCAGGGACTAGCGACGTCTCCTACGAGCAGTACTTC.

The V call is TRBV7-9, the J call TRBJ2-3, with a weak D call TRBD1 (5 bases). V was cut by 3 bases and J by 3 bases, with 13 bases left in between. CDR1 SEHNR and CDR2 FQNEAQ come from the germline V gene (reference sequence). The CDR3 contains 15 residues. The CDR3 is CASSFGAGWTDTQYF. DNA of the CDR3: TGTGCCAGCAGCTTTGGGGCAGGGTGGACAGATACGCAGTATTTT.

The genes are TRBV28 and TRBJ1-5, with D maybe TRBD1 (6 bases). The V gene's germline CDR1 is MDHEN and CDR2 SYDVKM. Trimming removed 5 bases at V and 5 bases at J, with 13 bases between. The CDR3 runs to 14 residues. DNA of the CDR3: TGTGCCAGCAGTCGGACAGCCACTTATCAGCCCCAGCATTTT. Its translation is CASSRTATYQPQHF.

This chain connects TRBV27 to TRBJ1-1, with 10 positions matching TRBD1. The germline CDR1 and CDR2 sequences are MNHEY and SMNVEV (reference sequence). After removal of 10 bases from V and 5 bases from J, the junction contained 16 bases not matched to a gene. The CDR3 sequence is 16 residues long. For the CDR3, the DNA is TGTGCCAACAAAAGGACAGGGGGGGTTGTCATTACTGAAGCTTTCTTT. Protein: CANKRTGGVVITEAFF.

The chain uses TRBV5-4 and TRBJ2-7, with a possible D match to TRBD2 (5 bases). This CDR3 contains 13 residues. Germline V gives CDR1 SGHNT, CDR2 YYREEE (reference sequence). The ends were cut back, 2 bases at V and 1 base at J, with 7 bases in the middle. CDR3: CASSLLGSYEQYF. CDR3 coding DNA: TGTGCCAGCAGCTTACTAGGGTCCTACGAGCAGTACTTC.

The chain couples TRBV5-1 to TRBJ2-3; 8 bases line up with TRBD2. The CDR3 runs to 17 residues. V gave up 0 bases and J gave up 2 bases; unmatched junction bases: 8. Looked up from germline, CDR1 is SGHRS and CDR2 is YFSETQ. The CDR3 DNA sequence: TGCGCCAGCAGCTTGGGTGCGGGAGGATCTTACACAGATACGCAGTATTTT. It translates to CASSLGAGGSYTDTQYF.

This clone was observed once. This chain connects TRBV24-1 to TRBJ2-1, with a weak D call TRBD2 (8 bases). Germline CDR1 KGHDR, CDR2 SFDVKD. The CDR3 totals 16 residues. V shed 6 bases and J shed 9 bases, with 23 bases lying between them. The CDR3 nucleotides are TGTGCCACCAGTTTCTCAGGGGGTGGTCGGGAGGGTGAGCAGTTCTTC. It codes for CATSFSGGGREGEQFF.

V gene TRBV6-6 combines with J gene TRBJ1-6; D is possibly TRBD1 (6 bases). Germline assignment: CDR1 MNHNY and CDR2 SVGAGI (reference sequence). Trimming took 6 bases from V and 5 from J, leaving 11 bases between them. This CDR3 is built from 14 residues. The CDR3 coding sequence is TGTGCCAGCAGCTTAACAGGGAATAATTCACCCCTCCACTTT. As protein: CASSLTGNNSPLHF.